This TCR beta chain comes out of a study of shared clonotypes between healthy human individuals. About the research overall: Three plates each covered CD4 naive and memory; CD8 naive two, CD8 memory one.

Trimming cost V 10 bases and J 3 bases; bases outside gene matches: 8. The CDR3 has 15 residues. Germline CDR1 is SGHAT and CDR2 is FQNNGV. Free of recent acute infections or vaccinations, the donors were healthy HIV-negative adults. CD4+ cells yielded CD45RA+ naive and CD45RA-negative memory subsets. In the original analysis: ImmunoSEQ junction-only sequences lacked quality scores, so their filtering differed. Profiled with immunoSEQ multiplex PCR; TCRdb holds only in-frame clones, not every one. V and J calls and clone size are copied from that table; D and trimming were computed from the DNA. The sample includes 2 million to 2.5 million clones, more than 90% seen only once; the top ten take 0.1% to 0.15%.

The origin of this receptor is a man aged 18 to 35 in good health. This chain connects TRBV11-2 to TRBJ2-2; 10 bases align to TRBD2. Sequencing was performed on naive CD4+ T cells sorted from blood. Sample subset: CD45RA+ positively selected. CDR3 in DNA: TGTGCCACGTCAGCGGGGGGGCAGTACACCGGGGAGCTGTTTTTT. It is translated as CATSAGGQYTGELFF.